This T cell receptor beta chain comes out of a study of blood T cell repertoires in COVID-19. Germline lookup yields CDR1 SGHVS and CDR2 FQNEAQ. The CDR3 extends over 16 amino acids. The V gene lost 2 bases and the J gene lost 5 bases, with 17 bases spanning the gap. This clone showed up just once. Authors' data handling: From reference gene primer amplification, estimates of nucleated cell counts were derived. TCRdb keeps only in-frame clones here, not all; method: immunoSEQ multiplex PCR. Clone size and the V and J calls come from that table; the DNA yielded D and trimming. The repertoire holds about 310,000 clones, about nine tenths seen once, with 1% in the top ten.

The receptor's source is a man between 50 and 59 years old with active or convalescent COVID-19. The sample consisted of peripheral blood. This chain joins TRBV7-8 and TRBJ2-3, with a weak D call TRBD2 (5 bases). CDR3 nucleotide sequence: TGTGCCAGCAGCTTACTGTTTTTGGGAGCAGGAGATACGCAGTATTTT. Translated: CASSLLFLGAGDTQYF. The variable domain in full, with the rest retrieved from reference TRBV7-8 and TRBJ2-3, is GAGVSQSPRYKVAKRGQDVALRCDPISGHVSLFWYQQALGQGPEFLTYFQNEAQLDKSGLPSDRFFAERPEGSVSTLKIQRTQQEDSAVYLCASSLLFLGAGDTQYFGPGTRLTVL.